The source of this TCR beta chain is a study of blood T cell repertoires in COVID-19 (dated by TCRdb to the early 2020s). About the full investigation: Collaborator samples came from the United States, Italy and Spain and covered acute and convalescent phases of COVID-19. The material from the prospective study consisted of cDNA or gDNA derived from T cells, B-cell-depleted T cells, or PBMCs. The dataset comprised deeply sampled blood TCRbeta repertoires from subjects exposed to, actively infected with, or recovered from COVID-19. The repertoires were released in a freely available public database intended as a resource for research on the immune response to SARS-CoV-2. The samples were drawn from the first 160 participants of the ongoing ImmuneRACE study and from 950 to 1,500 subjects provided by 6 global collaborators. Sample metadata almost always included a de-identified subject ID, COVID-19 status, age in years and sex. Where available, HLA class I and class II types were taken from metadata supplied by the sample provider and were not determined by assay-based typing.

The collaborating institutions used their own protocols to collect whole blood in K2EDTA tubes. For TCRbeta analysis, collaborators shipped samples as frozen whole blood, isolated PBMCs, or DNA extracted from either of those sample types. Ends trimmed: V by 3 bases, J by 2 bases; bases unmatched to a gene: 7. From its cysteine to its phenylalanine, the CDR3 spans 16 amino acids. Left in the record is the CDR3 DNA by itself, 48 bases read in frame from the first base. Via the germline V gene, CDR1 is MNHNS and CDR2 SASEGT. As for this clone: It lacks a known antigen. Qualities for individual bases were not recorded, and no much larger clone is one base off.

TCRbeta CDR3 regions were amplified from genomic DNA by means of the immunoSEQ Assay, a bias-controlled multiplex PCR. For the original study's pipeline: The number of nucleated cells in each sample was estimated by amplification of reference gene primers within the assay. To quantify the absolute abundance of each unique TCRbeta CDR3 rearrangement, sequence reads were collapsed and filtered. Productive Simpson clonality was computed per sample as the square root of Simpson's diversity index over productive rearrangements. TCRdb obtained this table from immuneACCESS and retained in-frame rearrangements with V and J assigned. These tables miss some clones; where compared with another copy, unresolved V genes account for less than half of the shortfall, and the remainder is unexplained. That table supplies the V and J calls and clone size; D and trimming were determined from the DNA. The table for this sample lists roughly 300,000 clones; 80% to 90% of them were counted only once. The top ten constitute roughly 1.3% of the sample.

Overall study outcomes, separate from this receptor: The quantity of clinical and demographic metadata differed by source and by participant and was supplied without curation.

The chain couples TRBV6-1 to TRBJ1-3; the central 7 bases match TRBD1. This clonotype was obtained from a woman aged 45-65 years with acute or convalescent COVID-19. Sequenced sample: peripheral blood. The DNA is TGTGCCAGCAGTGAGGGAGGACAGGAAGCTGGAAACACCATATATTTT. Translation gives CASSEGGQEAGNTIYF.